One T cell receptor (beta chain) is described in this entry. Its antigen is currently unknown. With UMIs, 5'RACE template switching was used to make TCR beta cDNA. TCRdb reprocessed the 5' RACE reads; each CDR3 protein has one entry and no DNA is given. With approximately 22,000 distinct CDR3 sequences in the sample, the ten largest clones hold roughly 61%. The sample originates from a study of T cells expressing NK-cell markers. General observations from the study: A handful of donors showed these clonotypes also leading the CD3+CD56-NKG2C+ fraction. Specificity for HCMV among expanded NKG2C+ T cell clones was not established.

The CDR3 has 14 amino acids. CDR1 and CDR2 from the germline V gene are SQVTM and ANQGSEA. The sequenced sample consisted of blood T cells: a sorted CD56 or NKG2C T cell subset, CD4+ or CD8+ T cells, or bulk PBMC T cells (not recorded which). V gene TRBV29-1 combines with J gene TRBJ2-1. The receptor was isolated from a man aged 18 to 69 in good health. This chain's CDR3 is CSVDLTGSYNEQFF.